What follows describes a single T cell receptor beta chain. The data originate from a study of shared clonotypes between healthy human individuals. Germline assignment: CDR1 SGHAT and CDR2 FQNNGV. Trimming shortened V by 5 bases and J by 6 bases, and 14 bases separated the two germline ends. CDR3 length: 15 amino acids. Profiled with immunoSEQ multiplex PCR; TCRdb holds only in-frame clones, not every one. Of about 1 million clones listed, around 74% were seen once; the top ten hold about 1.5%. Specimen: memory CD4+ T cells sorted from blood. Subset indicated: CD45RA-negative fraction. This clonotype was obtained from a man between 18 and 35 years old in good health. The V call is TRBV11-2, the J call TRBJ1-6; D not resolved. The CDR3 protein is CASSPRRGINSPLHF. For the CDR3, the DNA is TGTGCCAGCAGCCCCCGGAGAGGAATTAATTCACCCCTCCACTTT.